These 24 T cell receptor beta chains originate from one sample sequenced in a study of cytotoxic CD8 clonotypes in ibrutinib-treated CLL. Generated by immunoSEQ multiplex PCR, the TCRdb table keeps only in-frame clones and is missing some. The table includes roughly 63,000 clones, around three fifths detected once. The sample here was PBMCs, taken after 12 months of ibrutinib treatment. These receptors were taken from a human donor with chronic lymphocytic leukemia.

This chain joins TRBV10-3 and TRBJ2-7; tentative D call: TRBD2 (5 bases). Germline V gene data show CDR1 as ENHRY and CDR2 as SYGVKD. CDR3 length: 14 amino acids. Trimming shortened V by 4 bases and J by 0 bases, and 10 bases separated the two germline ends. CDR3 nucleotides: TGTGCCATCAGTGCCGGGATAAGCTCCTACGAGCAGTACGTC. Protein product: CAISAGISSYEQYV.

This chain joins TRBV2 and TRBJ1-1; D might be TRBD1 (5 bases). The germline V gene has CDR1 SNHLY and CDR2 FYNNEI. V was pared by 8 bases and J by 2 bases, with 21 bases between. There are 16 residues in the CDR3. CDR3 sequence: CASHAGTFPSNTEAFF. The CDR3, as DNA: TGTGCCAGCCATGCGGGGACTTTCCCTTCTAACACTGAAGCTTTCTTT.

This chain connects TRBV6-1 to TRBJ2-4; D is unclear. The V end was cut by 3 bases, the J end by 8 bases, with 11 bases between. CDR1 and CDR2 (germline): MNHNS, SASEGT. The CDR3 is 13 residues long. The CDR3 bases are TGTGCCAGCAGTGACAGTCCTGGGTACATTCAGTACTTC. It specifies CASSDSPGYIQYF.

This clone occurred many times. The V and J genes are TRBV6-1 and TRBJ2-5; D assignment may be TRBD1 or TRBD2 (6 bases each). The germline V and J ends were trimmed by 7 bases and 3 bases, with 15 bases remaining between them. CDR3 length: 14 amino acids. CDR1 is MNHNS and CDR2 is SASEGT in the germline V gene. CDR3 protein: CASTSMGGEETQYF. The CDR3 DNA reads TGTGCCAGCACCAGCATGGGGGGCGAAGAGACCCAGTACTTC.

The chain uses TRBV10-3 and TRBJ2-7; D may be TRBD1 (7 bases). Between the trimmed V and J ends, which lost 10 bases and 4 bases, there was a span of 14 bases. The CDR3 runs to 12 residues. Germline V gene sequence: CDR1 ENHRY, CDR2 SYGVKD. CDR3 amino acids: CATGGQPYEQYF. The CDR3 region has the DNA TGTGCCACCGGGGGACAGCCGTACGAGCAGTACTTC.

This chain uses TRBV7-8 with TRBJ2-1; TRBD2 matches at 7 bases. The trim removed 1 base at V and 6 bases at J, leaving 3 bases unmatched. The CDR3 spans 14 residues. Germline V CDR1 and CDR2: SGHVS, FQNEAQ. The CDR3 sequence is CASSLGGRSNEQFF. The CDR3 coding sequence is TGTGCCAGCAGCTTAGGCGGGAGAAGCAATGAGCAGTTCTTC.

Only a few counts were recorded for this clone. V gene TRBV5-1 combines with J gene TRBJ1-2; 12 bases match TRBD1. The V and J ends lost 1 base and 8 bases, in that order; junction bases with no gene match: 12. Germline V gives CDR1 SGHRS, CDR2 YFSETQ. CDR3 length: 17 residues. CDR3: CASSLTTPGQGAGGYTF. CDR3 coding DNA: TGCGCCAGCAGCTTGACGACCCCGGGACAGGGGGCTGGCGGCTACACCTTC.

V is TRBV15 and J is TRBJ2-1; perhaps TRBD2 as D (6 bases). In germline, CDR1 is LNHNV, CDR2 YYDKDF (reference sequence). Between the trimmed V and J ends, which lost 5 bases and 1 base, there was a span of 18 bases. The CDR3 is 17 amino acids. The CDR3 is CATSGHLRRDSYNEQFF. The CDR3 DNA reads TGTGCCACCAGCGGCCACCTACGGAGGGATTCCTACAATGAGCAGTTCTTC.

The rearrangement links TRBV7-9 to TRBJ1-6; possible D gene TRBD1, 5 bases. The germline V and J ends were trimmed by 3 bases and 5 bases, with 8 bases remaining between them. Germline V gene sequence: CDR1 SEHNR, CDR2 FQNEAQ (reference sequence). This CDR3 is built from 14 residues. CDR3 DNA: TGTGCCAGCAGCTTCACAGGAGATAATTCACCCCTCCACTTT. This encodes CASSFTGDNSPLHF.

The chain couples TRBV5-1 to TRBJ2-1, with 9 bases that match TRBD2. Trimming removed 2 bases from V and 0 bases from J; junction bases left unmatched: 9. Germline V gene lookup returns CDR1 SGHRS and CDR2 YFSETQ. This CDR3 comprises 18 residues. The CDR3 DNA is TGCGCCAGCAGCTTTCTGCCTAGCGGGGTCGGCTCCTACAATGAGCAGTTCTTC. Translating it yields CASSFLPSGVGSYNEQFF.

This clone was recorded at least ten times. This chain joins TRBV5-6 and TRBJ2-7; 7 nucleotides match TRBD1. V lost 4 bases and J lost 4; bases outside the gene matches: 14. Looked up from germline, CDR1 is SGHDT and CDR2 is YYEEEE. The CDR3 is made up of 16 amino acids. The CDR3 sequence: CASSAIDRVGTYEQYV. In DNA, the CDR3 is TGTGCCAGCAGCGCAATAGACAGGGTCGGGACATACGAGCAGTACGTC.

V and J are TRBV5-8 and TRBJ1-5; possible D gene TRBD1, 5 bases. Germline V gives CDR1 SGHTS, CDR2 YDEGEE. CDR3 size: 14 residues. The V end was cut by 1 base, the J end by 6 bases, with 11 bases between. CDR3: CASSLQGIFQPQHF. CDR3 DNA: TGTGCCAGCAGCTTGCAGGGAATATTTCAGCCCCAGCATTTT.

This rearrangement joins TRBV29-1 to TRBJ2-3, with D possibly matching TRBD2 (6 bases). V lost 7 bases and J 1 base, leaving 21 bases between the germline ends. This CDR3 comprises 16 residues. The germline V gene encodes CDR1 SQVTM and CDR2 ANQGSEA. DNA for the CDR3: TGCAGCGCCACTACTTGGTCGCGGGGAGGCACAGATACGCAGTATTTT. Protein product: CSATTWSRGGTDTQYF.

The V call is TRBV30, the J call TRBJ2-3; no reliable D call. The CDR3 contains 12 residues. Germline loops: CDR1 GTSNPN, CDR2 SVGIG (reference sequence). The ends were cut back, 1 base at V and 6 bases at J, with 8 bases in the middle. The CDR3 region has the DNA TGTGCCTGGAGTGATCAGTCTGATACGCAGTATTTT. Its protein product is CAWSDQSDTQYF.

The chain joins TRBV19 to TRBJ2-2; TRBD2 agrees at 10 bases. The germline V gene has CDR1 LNHDA and CDR2 SQIVND (reference sequence). J lost 7 bases, V lost 2 bases, and 7 bases had no gene match. There are 16 residues in the CDR3. CDR3 coding DNA: TGTGCCAGTAGTATATCAAGCGGGAGGGCCAGCGGGGAGCTGTTTTTT. Protein: CASSISSGRASGELFF.

This sequence joins TRBV28 and TRBJ1-5; D is ambiguous. CDR1 and CDR2 from the germline V gene are MDHEN and SYDVKM. V was shortened by 6 bases and J by 0 bases, with 6 bases between the two germline ends. The CDR3 is 13 residues long. This chain's CDR3 is CASSSYSNQPQHF. The CDR3 DNA is TGTGCCAGCAGCAGTTATAGCAATCAGCCCCAGCATTTT.

This clone was observed many times. The chain links TRBV18 to TRBJ1-6, with a weak D call TRBD1 (6 bases). Germline CDR1 and CDR2: KGHSH and LQKENI. This CDR3 comprises 16 residues. V was trimmed by 4 bases and J by 9 bases, leaving 19 bases between them. The CDR3 DNA follows: TGTGCCAGCTCACTGTCACACAGGGATTTGCCTTCACCCCTCCACTTT. Its translation is CASSLSHRDLPSPLHF.

The chain has TRBV28 and TRBJ2-7; a possible D gene is TRBD2 (5 bases). Looked up from germline, CDR1 is MDHEN and CDR2 is SYDVKM. This CDR3 contains 16 residues. Trimming pared 4 bases from V and 6 bases from J, leaving 22 bases between. The CDR3, as DNA: TGTGCCAGCAGTTACCACTGGAGCGGAAACGGACGCGAGCAGTACTTC. This encodes CASSYHWSGNGREQYF. The whole variable domain, filled in from reference TRBV28 and TRBJ2-7, reads DVKVTQSSRYLVKRTGEKVFLECVQDMDHENMFWYRQDPGLGLRLIYFSYDVKMKEKGDIPEGYSVSREKKERFSLILESASTNQTSMYLCASSYHWSGNGREQYFGPGTRLTVT.

In its sample, this clone ranks as medium-sized. The CDR3 here is CASGLEGYEQYF. The CDR3 nucleotides are TGTGCCAGCGGTTTAGAGGGGTACGAGCAGTACTTC. The V and J genes are TRBV6-1 and TRBJ2-7; possibly TRBD1 or TRBD2 for D (5 bases each). V lost 8 bases, J lost 4 bases, and 12 bases lay in between. From germline, CDR1 is MNHNS and CDR2 SASEGT. The CDR3 is made up of 12 amino acids.

This clone occurred a few times. The chain has TRBV5-1 and TRBJ1-2, with a weak D call TRBD1 (6 bases). CDR1 is SGHRS and CDR2 is YFSETQ in the germline V gene. This CDR3 comprises 15 residues. The ends were cut back, 4 bases at V and 2 bases at J, with 15 bases in the middle. CDR3: CASSTQGTGNYGYTF. The CDR3 DNA follows: TGCGCCAGCAGCACTCAGGGGACGGGCAACTATGGCTACACCTTC.

To note about this clone: One junction end disagrees with the germline gene, perhaps due to a read error. J is TRBJ2-1 and V is TRBV9, with D unresolved. Germline CDR1 is SGDLS and CDR2 is YYNGEE. The CDR3 is made up of 13 amino acids. Written as DNA, the CDR3 is TGTGCCAGCAGCTCCGGGTCCTCCAATGAGCAGTTCTTC. It encodes CASSSGSSNEQFF. Full variable domain (outside the CDR3, taken from reference TRBV9 and TRBJ2-1): DSGVTQTPKHLITATGQRVTLRCSPRSGDLSVYWYQQSLDQGLQFLIQYYNGEERAKGNILERFSAQQFPDLHSELNLSSLELGDSALYFCASSSGSSNEQFFGPGTRLTVL.

The rearrangement links TRBV7-2 to TRBJ1-3; D is ambiguous. The CDR3 has 16 residues. The germline CDR1 and CDR2 sequences are SGHTA and FQGNSA. Trimming took 1 base from V and 0 from J, leaving 10 bases between them. The CDR3 is CASSLEIGFSGNTIYF. The CDR3 bases are TGTGCCAGCAGCTTAGAAATAGGCTTCTCTGGAAACACCATATATTTT.

This clone was recorded a few times. The chain has TRBV30 and TRBJ2-2; 9 bases are a match to TRBD2. The V gene's germline CDR1 is GTSNPN and CDR2 SVGIG (reference sequence). The CDR3 has 14 amino acids. V trimming: 2 bases; J trimming: 11 bases; junction bases outside the gene matches: 9. The chain's CDR3 is CAWSREAGGGELFF. The CDR3 DNA reads as TGTGCCTGGAGTCGTGAAGCGGGGGGAGGAGAGCTGTTTTTT. Looking up the rest from reference TRBV30 and TRBJ2-2 gives the full variable domain: SQTIHQWPATLVQPVGSPLSLECTVEGTSNPNLYWYRQAAGRGLQLLFYSVGIGQISSEVPQNLSASRPQDRQFILSSKKLLLSDSGFYLCAWSREAGGGELFFGEGSRLTVL.

This clone was seen a few times. V and J are TRBV11-2 and TRBJ1-2; 7 bases are a match to TRBD1. This CDR3 region has 16 residues. The junction had 9 bases not matched to a gene; V was cut back by 1 base and J by 4 bases. CDR1 SGHAT and CDR2 FQNNGV come from the germline V gene. CDR3 amino acids: CASSLGATGTVYGYTF. DNA of the CDR3: TGTGCCAGCAGCTTAGGGGCGACAGGGACGGTCTATGGCTACACCTTC.